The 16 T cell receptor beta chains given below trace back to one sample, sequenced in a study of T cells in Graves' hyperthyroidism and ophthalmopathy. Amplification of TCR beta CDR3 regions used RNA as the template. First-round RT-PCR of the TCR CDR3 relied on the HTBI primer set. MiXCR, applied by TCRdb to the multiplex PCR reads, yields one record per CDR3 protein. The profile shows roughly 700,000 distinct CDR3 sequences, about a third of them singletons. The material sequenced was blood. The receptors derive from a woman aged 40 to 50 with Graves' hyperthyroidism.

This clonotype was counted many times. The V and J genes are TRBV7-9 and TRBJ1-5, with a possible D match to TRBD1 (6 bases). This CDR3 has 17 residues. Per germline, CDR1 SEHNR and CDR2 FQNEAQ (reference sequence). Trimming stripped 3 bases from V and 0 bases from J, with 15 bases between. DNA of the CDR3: TGTGCCAGCAGCTTCGGTCTGAGGGGGGATAGCAATCAGCCCCAGCATTTT. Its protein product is CASSFGLRGDSNQPQHF.

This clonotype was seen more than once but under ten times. This CDR3 is CASSSEAGESYEQYF. DNA for the CDR3: TGTGCCAGCAGTTCCGAAGCGGGGGAATCCTACGAGCAGTACTTC. This chain joins TRBV6-6 and TRBJ2-7; TRBD2 matches at 8 bases. Germline V gene sequence: CDR1 MNHNY, CDR2 SVGAGI (reference sequence). This CDR3 is built from 15 residues. The ends lost 4 bases at V and 1 base at J; junction bases unmatched: 6.

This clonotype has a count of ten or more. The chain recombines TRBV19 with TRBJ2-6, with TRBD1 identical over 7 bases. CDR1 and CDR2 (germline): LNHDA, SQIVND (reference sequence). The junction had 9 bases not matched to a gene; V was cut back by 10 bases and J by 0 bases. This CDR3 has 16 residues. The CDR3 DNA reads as TGTGCCACCCGGACAGGAACCCTCTCTGGGGCCAACGTCCTGACTTTC. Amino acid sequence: CATRTGTLSGANVLTF.

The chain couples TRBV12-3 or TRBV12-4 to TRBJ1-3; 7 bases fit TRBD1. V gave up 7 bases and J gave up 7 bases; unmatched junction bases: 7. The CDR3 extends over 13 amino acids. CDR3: CASIQGGKNTIYF. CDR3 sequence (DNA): TGTGCCAGCATTCAGGGGGGTAAGAACACCATATATTTT.

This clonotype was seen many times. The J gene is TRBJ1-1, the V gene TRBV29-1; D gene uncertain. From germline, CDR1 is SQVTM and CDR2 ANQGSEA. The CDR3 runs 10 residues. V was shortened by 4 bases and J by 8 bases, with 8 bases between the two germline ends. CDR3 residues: CSVGMIEAFF. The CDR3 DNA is TGCAGCGTTGGTATGATCGAAGCTTTCTTT.

The CDR3, as DNA: TGTGCCACCAGCAACCCAAGAAGATTCGATGAGCAGTTCTTC. This gives the protein CATSNPRRFDEQFF. This chain joins TRBV15 and TRBJ2-1; D call uncertain. Trimming cost V 4 bases and J 8 bases, with 15 bases left between them. Germline CDR1 LNHNV, CDR2 YYDKDF (reference sequence). The length of the CDR3 is 14 residues.

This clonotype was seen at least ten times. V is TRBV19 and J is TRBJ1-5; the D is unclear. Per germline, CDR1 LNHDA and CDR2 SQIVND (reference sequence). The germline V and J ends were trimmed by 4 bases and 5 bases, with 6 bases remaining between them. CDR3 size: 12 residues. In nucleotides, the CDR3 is TGTGCCAGTAGTACGCCAGATCAGCCCCAGCATTTT. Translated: CASSTPDQPQHF.

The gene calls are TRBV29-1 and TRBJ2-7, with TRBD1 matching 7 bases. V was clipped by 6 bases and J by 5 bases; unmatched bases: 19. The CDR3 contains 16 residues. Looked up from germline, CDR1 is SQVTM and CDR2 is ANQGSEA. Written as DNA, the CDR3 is TGCAGCGTGGGCACCTTCCGGGAACAGGGGATCGACGAGCAGTACTTC. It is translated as CSVGTFREQGIDEQYF.

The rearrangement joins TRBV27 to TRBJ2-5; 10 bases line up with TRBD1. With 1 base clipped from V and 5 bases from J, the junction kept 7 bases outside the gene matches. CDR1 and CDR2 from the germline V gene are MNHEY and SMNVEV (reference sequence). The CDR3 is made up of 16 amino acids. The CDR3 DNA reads TGTGCCAGCAGTTTATGGACGACAGGGGGCGCGGAGACCCAGTACTTC. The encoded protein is CASSLWTTGGAETQYF.

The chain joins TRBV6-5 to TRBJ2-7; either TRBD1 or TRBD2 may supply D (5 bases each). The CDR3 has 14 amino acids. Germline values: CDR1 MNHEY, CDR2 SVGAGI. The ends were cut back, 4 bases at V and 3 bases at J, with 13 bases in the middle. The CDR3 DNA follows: TGTGCCAGCAGTTTGGGGGAGTCATTCTACGAGCAGTACTTC. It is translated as CASSLGESFYEQYF.

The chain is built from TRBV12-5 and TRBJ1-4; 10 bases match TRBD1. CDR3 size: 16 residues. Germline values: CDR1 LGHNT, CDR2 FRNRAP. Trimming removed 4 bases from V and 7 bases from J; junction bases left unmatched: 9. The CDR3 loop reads CASGSILRDRGEKLFF. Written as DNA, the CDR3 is TGTGCTAGTGGTTCCATCCTCCGGGACAGGGGTGAAAAACTGTTTTTT.

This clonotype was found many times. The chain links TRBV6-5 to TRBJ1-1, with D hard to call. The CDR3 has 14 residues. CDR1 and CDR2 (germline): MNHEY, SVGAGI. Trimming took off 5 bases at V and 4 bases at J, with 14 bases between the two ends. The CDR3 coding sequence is TGTGCCAGCAGTATCGAGAGTGGTTCCACTGAAGCTTTCTTT. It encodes CASSIESGSTEAFF.

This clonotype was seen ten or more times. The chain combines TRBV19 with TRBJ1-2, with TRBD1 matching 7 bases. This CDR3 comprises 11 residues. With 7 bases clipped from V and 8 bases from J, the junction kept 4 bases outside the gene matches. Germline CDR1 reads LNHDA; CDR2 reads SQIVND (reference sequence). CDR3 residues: CASKQGKGYTF. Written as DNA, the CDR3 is TGTGCCAGTAAACAGGGGAAAGGCTACACCTTC.

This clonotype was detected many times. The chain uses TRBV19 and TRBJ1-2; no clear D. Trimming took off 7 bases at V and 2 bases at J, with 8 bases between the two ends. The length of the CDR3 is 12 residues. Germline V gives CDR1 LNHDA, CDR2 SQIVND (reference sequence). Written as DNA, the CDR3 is TGTGCCAGTAAGGACGGCAACTATGGCTACACCTTC. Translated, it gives CASKDGNYGYTF.

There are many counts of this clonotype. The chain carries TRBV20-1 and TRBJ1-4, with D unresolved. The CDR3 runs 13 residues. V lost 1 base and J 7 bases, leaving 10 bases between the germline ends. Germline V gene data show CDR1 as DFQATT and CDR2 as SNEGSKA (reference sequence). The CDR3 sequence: CSARGGGGEKLFF. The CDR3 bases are TGCAGTGCTAGAGGAGGAGGAGGTGAAAAACTGTTTTTT.

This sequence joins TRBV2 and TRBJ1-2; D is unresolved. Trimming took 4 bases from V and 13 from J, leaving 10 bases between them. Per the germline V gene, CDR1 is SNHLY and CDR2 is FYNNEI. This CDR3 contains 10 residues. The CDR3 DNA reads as TGTGCCAGCAGTGGGCGACTCACCACCTTC. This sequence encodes CASSGRLTTF.